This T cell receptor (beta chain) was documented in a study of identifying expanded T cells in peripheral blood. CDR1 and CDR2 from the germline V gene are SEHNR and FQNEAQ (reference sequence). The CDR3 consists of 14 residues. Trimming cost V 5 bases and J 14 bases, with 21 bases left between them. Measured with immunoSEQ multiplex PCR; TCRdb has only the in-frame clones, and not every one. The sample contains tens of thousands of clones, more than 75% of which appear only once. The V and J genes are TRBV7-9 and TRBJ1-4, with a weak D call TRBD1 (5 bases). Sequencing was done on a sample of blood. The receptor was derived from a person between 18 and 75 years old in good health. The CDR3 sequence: CASSPSGGDSRLFF. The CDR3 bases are TGTGCCAGCAGCCCAAGTGGTGGAGACAGTAGGCTGTTTTTT.